The text below deals with one T cell receptor (beta chain). Its cognate antigen is unknown. Each PCR replicate from the sorted subsets contained around 0.2 ug DNA, which is roughly 33,000 T cell genomes. Some clones are missing from TCRdb's copy, which holds only in-frame ones; the method was immunoSEQ multiplex PCR. Of a few hundred thousand clones listed, roughly 70% are singletons. The data originate from a study of shared clonotypes between healthy human individuals. At the level of the study: Plates per donor: three CD4 naive, three CD4 memory, two CD8 naive, one CD8 memory. Study results and limitations: Naive subsets typically showed greater estimated richness than memory subsets. Generation probabilities were higher for clonotypes shared across all four sorted-subset donors than for unshared ones.

The TCR originated in a man younger than 45 in good health. Sequenced input: memory CD4+ T cells sorted from blood. Stated subset: CD45RA-negative fraction.

CDR3 DNA: TGTGCCAGCAGCGTAGCACCTGCCTACGAGCAGTACTTC. Amino acid sequence: CASSVAPAYEQYF. The chain combines TRBV9 with TRBJ2-7; D is unresolved. The V end lost 0 bases, the J end lost 2 bases, and 6 bases lay between the germline ends. Germline-derived CDR1 and CDR2 are SGDLS and YYNGEE. CDR3 size: 13 residues.